The sequence of this TCR beta chain was determined in a study of T cells in women clearing cervical HPV infection (dated by TCRdb to about 2018). For the study in its entirety: The cases were some 27 women with histologically confirmed HPV16-related CIN3 or worse, and 2 of these cases were invasive cancers. As quality controls, five blinded duplicates were added to each group, bringing the total to roughly 60 samples made up of around 50 participants and approximately 10 replicates. Because only a few women had HLA typing data, the possibility that HLA type acted as a confounder could not be ruled out. The parent cohort enrolled 9,000 to 13,000 women aged 18 or older in Guanacaste, Costa Rica, in about 1993 to 1994 and followed the women for around seven years. Case blood was taken at the visit when the lesion was first identified, whereas control blood was taken when infection was no longer detected. Among cases, blood sampling came a median of 149 days after lesion detection, with an interquartile range of roughly 80 to 220 days. The exploratory proof-of-principle case-control study was nested within the Guanacaste HPV Natural History Study in Costa Rica and compared TCR repertoires across cervical HPV16 outcomes. The 25 or so controls were women who cleared a single incident HPV16 infection within 12 months without developing precancer or cancer. Cases and controls were matched on year of sample collection and on age within five years. Median age was about 32 years in cases versus over 37 in controls, and baseline characteristics did not differ significantly.

TCR beta CDR3 regions were amplified by multiplex PCR from an average of approximately 1.3 ug genomic DNA per sample using the immunoSEQ assay. The assay corrected primer bias using a complete synthetic TCR repertoire to establish an amplification baseline. Amplicons were sequenced on the Illumina platform. As for the original processing: Sequences were error-corrected by clustering with frequency ratios and a modified nearest-neighbor algorithm, then analyzed in the immunoSEQ Analyzer with IMGT gene definitions. TCR richness and evenness were averaged over 20 rarefaction repeats at each rarefaction depth, excluding samples with fewer sequences than the depth. V, D and J gene relative abundances were compared between groups with Wilcoxon rank sum tests, applying FDR correction. An intraclass correlation of around 96% for TCR richness and an average of roughly 76% across some 69 gene segments were obtained from the blinded duplicates. In its TCRdb copy, this immuneACCESS table keeps in-frame sequences only and misses some clones. Where compared with another copy, unresolved V genes explain less than half of these, and the others have no known cause. Clone size and V and J calls were adopted from that table, with D and trimming inferred from the DNA. The sample's records list about 30,000 clones. The top ten constitute 3.5% to 4.5% of the sample.

What the study reported, not specific to this receptor: Random forest classifiers combining richness and V gene abundances distinguished cases from controls with an estimated AUC of more than 0.8. Because the number of T cells per sample was unknown, the richness differences could reflect varying T-cell content rather than repertoire biology. Across sequencing depths, CIN3+ cases showed significantly higher TCR repertoire richness than controls, but evenness did not differ between the groups. The cross-sectional design could not show whether the associations came before the infection or were a result of it, and neither effector/memory subsets nor HPV-specific T cells were isolated.

On this clone: The target of this receptor is not known.

Every participant had a single incident cervical HPV16 infection, and women with prevalent HPV16 infections were excluded. Cervical HPV DNA was detected by MY09/MY11 PCR, and genotyping was performed by dot-blot hybridization. Fifteen mL of heparinized blood were centrifuged, and the buffy coat was split into aliquots, frozen at -30 degrees C, and then kept at -80 degrees C. QIAGEN kits were used to extract genomic DNA from buffy coat specimens. This TCR came from a woman aged 18 to 75 with a cervical HPV16 infection that either progressed to CIN3+ or cleared (not recorded which). Sample: blood buffy coat.

This receptor has the CDR3 CASRDRLAGDREQYF. The sequenced CDR3 bases are TGTGCCAGCAGAGATCGACTAGCGGGGGACCGCGAG. The V gene is TRBV28 and the J gene is TRBJ2-7; the junction holds 12 bases that match TRBD2. The missing CDR3 end, 3 residues past where the read stops, is filled in from the germline J gene. After removal of 6 bases from V and 6 bases from J, the junction retains 9 bases not matched to a gene. CDR1 MDHEN and CDR2 SYDVKM were looked up in the germline V gene. The CDR3 runs 15 amino acids, cysteine and phenylalanine included. The 36 bases shown cover part of the CDR3, and their frame starts at base 1.